This TCR beta chain was recovered during a study of cytomegalovirus exposure and HLA in healthy donors. This CDR3 is 13 amino acids long. Trimming pared 7 bases from V and 4 bases from J, leaving 13 bases between. CDR1 and CDR2 from the germline V gene are SGHDN and FVKESK. Use of 60 Vbeta and 13 Jbeta primers characterized the PCR. Profiled with immunoSEQ multiplex PCR; TCRdb holds only in-frame clones, not every one. This table has about 180,000 clones, approximately 72% appearing once. This TCR was recovered from a human donor in good health. The specimen sequenced was PBMCs. The chain couples TRBV14 to TRBJ1-1; D is uncertain. DNA of the CDR3: TGTGCCAGCATCTCGGTTACGGGCACTGAAGCTTTCTTT. This sequence encodes CASISVTGTEAFF.